This is a list of T cell receptor beta chains from one sample in a study of T cell responses to AZD1222 COVID-19 vaccine. Profiling relied on immunoSEQ multiplex PCR, and the TCRdb table lists in-frame clones only, not all of them. Of 180,000 or so clones listed, 80% to 90% are singletons. Sequenced here: peripheral blood, sampled 28 days after the second dose of the MenACWY control vaccine. All receptors come from an adult who received the MenACWY meningococcal vaccine as a control. Both conserved end residues are part of each CDR3. A D gene is named only where the DNA matches it firmly. Rows may omit the clone size; those that give it use once, few, many or a size class.

TRBV27,TRBD1,TRBJ1-2,.,TGTGCCAGCAGCACAGGGGATGGCTACACCTTC,CASSTGDGYTF
TRBV11-3,.,TRBJ1-5,.,TGTGCCAGCAGCCCCCCACAGGGAAGCAATCAGCCCCAGCATTTT,CASSPPQGSNQPQHF
TRBV15,.,TRBJ1-5,.,TGTGCCACCAGCAGATCCAGGGATCAGCCCCAGCATTTT,CATSRSRDQPQHF
TRBV4-3,.,TRBJ2-1,.,TGCGCCAGCAGCCAAATGGCACTCCTTGGGGATGAGCAGTTCTTC,CASSQMALLGDEQFF
TRBV27,TRBD2,TRBJ2-5,.,TGTGCCAGCAGCGCACTAGCGGGAGGTTATGAGACCCAGTACTTC,CASSALAGGYETQYF
TRBV30,TRBD1,TRBJ1-2,.,TGTGCCTGGAGGGAGGCTTTGCGACAGGGGAACGATGGCTACACCTTC,CAWREALRQGNDGYTF
TRBV11-2,TRBD1,TRBJ1-4,.,TGTGCCAGCAGCCCCGGACAGGGTAGGGAAAAACTGTTTTTT,CASSPGQGREKLFF
TRBV30,TRBD1,TRBJ2-3,.,TGTGCCTGGAGTGGGGACAGGCGAGTCACAGATACGCAGTATTTT,CAWSGDRRVTDTQYF
TRBV30,.,TRBJ2-3,.,TGTGCCTGGAGTGGGTCAGATACGCAGTATTTT,CAWSGSDTQYF
TRBV2,.,TRBJ2-7,.,TGTGCCAGCAGTGTGTCAGGGGAGATTTCCTACGAGCAGTACTTC,CASSVSGEISYEQYF
TRBV28,TRBD1,TRBJ1-2,once,TGTGCCAGCAGCGGACAGGCTTCGGGAGCTAACTATGGCTACACCTTC,CASSGQASGANYGYTF
TRBV5-1,.,TRBJ1-5,.,TGCGCCAGCAGCTTAGGCCAGAGCAATCAGCCCCAGCATTTT,CASSLGQSNQPQHF
TRBV2,TRBD1,TRBJ2-2,.,TGTGCCAGCAGTGGGGACAGGGGCGGCACCGGGGAGCTGTTTTTT,CASSGDRGGTGELFF
TRBV19,TRBD2,TRBJ2-2,.,TGTGCCAGTAGTATAGGAAAGAGCGGGGGAAAGCTGTTTTTT,CASSIGKSGGKLFF
TRBV2,.,TRBJ2-2,.,TGTGCCAGCAGTGAGAAAAACACCGGGGAGCTGTTTTTT,CASSEKNTGELFF
TRBV30,TRBD1,TRBJ1-2,.,TGTGCCTGGGAACCAGGGGGAGGTGGCTACACCTTC,CAWEPGGGGYTF
TRBV11-3,TRBD1,TRBJ1-4,.,TGTGCCAGCAGCTTAGGAGGGGACAGGGACGGCGCGACTAATGAAAAACTGTTTTTT,CASSLGGDRDGATNEKLFF
TRBV6-5,TRBD2,TRBJ2-7,.,TGTGCCACCGGGGGGGGAGGGTTCGAGCAGTACTTC,CATGGGGFEQYF
TRBV18,.,TRBJ1-6,.,TGTGCCAGCTCCACAAAGGCGGATTCACCCCTCCACTTT,CASSTKADSPLHF
TRBV5-7,.,TRBJ1-1,.,TGTGCCAGCAGCCTACCCCTGACAGCGCAAAGGAACACTGAAGCTTTCTTT,CASSLPLTAQRNTEAFF
TRBV28,.,TRBJ2-1,.,TGTGCCAGCAGTTTATTAATCGTGTTGGGTGAGCAGTTCTTC,CASSLLIVLGEQFF
TRBV28,.,TRBJ1-2,.,TGTGCCAGCAGCCCCCTTGATGGGTATGGCTACACCTTC,CASSPLDGYGYTF
TRBV28,TRBD2,TRBJ2-1,.,TGTGCCAGCAGAACCCGGGACTACACCCATGAGCAGTTCTTC,CASRTRDYTHEQFF
TRBV5-4,.,TRBJ1-1,.,TGTGCCAGCTCCCCGACGGGGAAGGACGCTGAAGCTTTCTTT,CASSPTGKDAEAFF
TRBV5-6,TRBD2,TRBJ2-1,.,TGTGCCAGCAGCTCCGGGACTAGCGACGAGCAGTTCTTC,CASSSGTSDEQFF
TRBV7-2,.,TRBJ1-1,.,TGTGCCAGCACCGCGGGTCAGATGAACACTGAAGCTTTCTTT,CASTAGQMNTEAFF
TRBV7-2,TRBD1,TRBJ1-5,once,TGTGCCAGCAGCCAGGGACAGCTTAATCAGCCCCAGCATTTT,CASSQGQLNQPQHF
TRBV12-3/TRBV12-4,.,TRBJ1-5,.,TGTGCCAGCAGTTTACTCCGCGGCCAGCCCCAGCATTTT,CASSLLRGQPQHF